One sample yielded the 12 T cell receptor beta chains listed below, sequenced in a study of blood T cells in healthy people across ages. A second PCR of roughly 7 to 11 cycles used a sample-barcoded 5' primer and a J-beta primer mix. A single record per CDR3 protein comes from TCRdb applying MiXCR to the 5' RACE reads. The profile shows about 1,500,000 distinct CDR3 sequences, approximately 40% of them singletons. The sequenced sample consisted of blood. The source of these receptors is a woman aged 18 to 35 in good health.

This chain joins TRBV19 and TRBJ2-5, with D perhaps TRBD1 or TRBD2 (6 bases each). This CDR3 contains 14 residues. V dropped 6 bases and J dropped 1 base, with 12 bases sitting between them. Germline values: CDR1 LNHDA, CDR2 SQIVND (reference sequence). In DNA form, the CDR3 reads TGTGCCAGTAGACCGGGGGCAGCCCAAGAGACCCAGTACTTC. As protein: CASRPGAAQETQYF.

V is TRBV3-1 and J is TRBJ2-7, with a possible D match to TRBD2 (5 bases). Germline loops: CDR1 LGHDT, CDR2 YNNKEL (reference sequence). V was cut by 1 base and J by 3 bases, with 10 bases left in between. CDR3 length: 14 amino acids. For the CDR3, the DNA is TGTGCCAGCAGCCAAGCGAGGGCCGGCTACGAGCAGTACTTC. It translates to CASSQARAGYEQYF.

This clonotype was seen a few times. CDR3 amino acids: CSARAQEQPYEQYF. The CDR3 coding sequence is TGCAGTGCTAGAGCACAGGAGCAACCCTACGAGCAGTACTTC. J is TRBJ2-7 and V is TRBV20-1; possibly TRBD1 for D (5 bases). The CDR3 is made up of 14 amino acids. Looked up from germline, CDR1 is DFQATT and CDR2 is SNEGSKA (reference sequence). V was clipped by 1 base and J by 2 bases, with 12 bases between them.

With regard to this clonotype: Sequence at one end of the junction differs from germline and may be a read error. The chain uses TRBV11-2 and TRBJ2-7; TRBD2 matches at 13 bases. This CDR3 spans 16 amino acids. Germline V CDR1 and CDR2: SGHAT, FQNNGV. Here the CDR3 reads CASSRTSGGLSYKQYF. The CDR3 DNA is TGTGCCAGCAGTCGGACTAGCGGGGGCCTTTCCTACAAGCAGTACTTC.

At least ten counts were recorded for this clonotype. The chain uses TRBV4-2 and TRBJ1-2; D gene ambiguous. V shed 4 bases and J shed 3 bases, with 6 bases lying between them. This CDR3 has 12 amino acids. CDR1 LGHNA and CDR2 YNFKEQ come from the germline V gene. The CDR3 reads CASSRRDYGYTF. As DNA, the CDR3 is TGTGCCAGCAGCCGGCGGGACTATGGCTACACCTTC.

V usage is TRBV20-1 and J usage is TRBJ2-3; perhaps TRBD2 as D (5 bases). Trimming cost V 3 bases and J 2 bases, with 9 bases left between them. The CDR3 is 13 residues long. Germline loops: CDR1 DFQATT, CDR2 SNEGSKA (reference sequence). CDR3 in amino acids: CSASRLLTDTQYF. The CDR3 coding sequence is TGCAGTGCTAGTCGACTACTCACAGATACGCAGTATTTT.

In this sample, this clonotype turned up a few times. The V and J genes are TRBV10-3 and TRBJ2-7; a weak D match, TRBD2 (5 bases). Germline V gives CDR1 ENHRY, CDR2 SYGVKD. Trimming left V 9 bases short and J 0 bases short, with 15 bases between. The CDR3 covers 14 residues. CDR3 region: CAMARAGDSYEQYF. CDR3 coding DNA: TGTGCCATGGCCCGGGCGGGCGACTCCTACGAGCAGTACTTC.

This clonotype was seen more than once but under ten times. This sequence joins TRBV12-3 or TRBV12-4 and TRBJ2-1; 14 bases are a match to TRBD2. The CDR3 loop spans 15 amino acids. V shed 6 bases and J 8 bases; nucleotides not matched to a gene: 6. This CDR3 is CASSPTSGRADEQFF. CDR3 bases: TGTGCCAGCAGCCCGACTAGCGGGAGGGCCGATGAGCAGTTCTTC.

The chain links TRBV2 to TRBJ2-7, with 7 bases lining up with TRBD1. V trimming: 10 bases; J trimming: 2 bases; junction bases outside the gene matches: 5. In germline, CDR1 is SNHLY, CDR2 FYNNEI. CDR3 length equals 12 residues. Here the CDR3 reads CATSDRAYEQYF. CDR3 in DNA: TGTGCCACATCAGACAGGGCCTACGAGCAGTACTTC.

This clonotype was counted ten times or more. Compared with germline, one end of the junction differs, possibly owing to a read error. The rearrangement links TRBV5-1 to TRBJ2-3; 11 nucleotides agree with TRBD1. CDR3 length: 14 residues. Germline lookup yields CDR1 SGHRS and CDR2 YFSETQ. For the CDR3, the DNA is TGTGCCAGCAGCCCGGGACAGGGGGCAGATACGCAGTATTTT. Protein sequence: CASSPGQGADTQYF.

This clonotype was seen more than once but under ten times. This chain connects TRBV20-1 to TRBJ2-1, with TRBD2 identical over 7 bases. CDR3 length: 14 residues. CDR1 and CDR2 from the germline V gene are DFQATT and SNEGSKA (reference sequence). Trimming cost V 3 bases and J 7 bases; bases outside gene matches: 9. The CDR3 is CSARSLAEGNEQFF. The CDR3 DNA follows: TGCAGTGCTAGGAGTCTAGCGGAGGGTAATGAGCAGTTCTTC.

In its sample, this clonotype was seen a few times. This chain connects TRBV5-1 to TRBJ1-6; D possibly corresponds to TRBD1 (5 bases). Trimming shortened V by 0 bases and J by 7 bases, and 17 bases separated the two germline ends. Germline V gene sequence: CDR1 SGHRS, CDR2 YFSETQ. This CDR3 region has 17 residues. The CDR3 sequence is CASSLGFLGTENSPLHF. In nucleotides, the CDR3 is TGCGCCAGCAGCTTGGGGTTTCTTGGGACCGAAAATTCACCCCTCCACTTT.